This T cell receptor beta chain was recorded in a study of CD8+ T cells in alopecia areata. Background on the study: Patients in the treated group were given tofacitinib by mouth, 5 to 10 mg twice a day.

A few counts support this clone. Its antigen is still unknown. Study outcomes and limitations: With tofacitinib ongoing, many expanded lesional clones persisted in both scalp and blood. Resident alphabeta T-cell populations of normal skin are likewise subject to sequencing in scalp samples.

Per the germline V gene, CDR1 is ENHRY and CDR2 is SYGVKD. The length of the CDR3 is 12 residues. The ends were cut back, 8 bases at V and 5 bases at J, with 13 bases in the middle. RNA extraction and reverse transcription yielded cDNA as sequencing template. Clones were read by immunoSEQ multiplex PCR, and TCRdb kept only the in-frame ones, dropping some. The sample holds approximately 210,000 clones, just under 65% seen once. Treatment reported: oral pan-JAK inhibitor, 5-10 mg twice daily. PBMCs, the starting material, were the source of sorted CD4+ and CD8+ T cells. The starting material was CD4+ T cells sorted from blood, obtained around week 50, from a patient treated with tofacitinib. This TCR came from a human donor with alopecia areata. The rearrangement links TRBV10-3 to TRBJ2-7, with D tentatively TRBD1 (5 bases). This chain's CDR3 is CAIGQGMNEQYF. The DNA of the CDR3 is TGTGCCATCGGCCAGGGAATGAACGAGCAGTACTTC.